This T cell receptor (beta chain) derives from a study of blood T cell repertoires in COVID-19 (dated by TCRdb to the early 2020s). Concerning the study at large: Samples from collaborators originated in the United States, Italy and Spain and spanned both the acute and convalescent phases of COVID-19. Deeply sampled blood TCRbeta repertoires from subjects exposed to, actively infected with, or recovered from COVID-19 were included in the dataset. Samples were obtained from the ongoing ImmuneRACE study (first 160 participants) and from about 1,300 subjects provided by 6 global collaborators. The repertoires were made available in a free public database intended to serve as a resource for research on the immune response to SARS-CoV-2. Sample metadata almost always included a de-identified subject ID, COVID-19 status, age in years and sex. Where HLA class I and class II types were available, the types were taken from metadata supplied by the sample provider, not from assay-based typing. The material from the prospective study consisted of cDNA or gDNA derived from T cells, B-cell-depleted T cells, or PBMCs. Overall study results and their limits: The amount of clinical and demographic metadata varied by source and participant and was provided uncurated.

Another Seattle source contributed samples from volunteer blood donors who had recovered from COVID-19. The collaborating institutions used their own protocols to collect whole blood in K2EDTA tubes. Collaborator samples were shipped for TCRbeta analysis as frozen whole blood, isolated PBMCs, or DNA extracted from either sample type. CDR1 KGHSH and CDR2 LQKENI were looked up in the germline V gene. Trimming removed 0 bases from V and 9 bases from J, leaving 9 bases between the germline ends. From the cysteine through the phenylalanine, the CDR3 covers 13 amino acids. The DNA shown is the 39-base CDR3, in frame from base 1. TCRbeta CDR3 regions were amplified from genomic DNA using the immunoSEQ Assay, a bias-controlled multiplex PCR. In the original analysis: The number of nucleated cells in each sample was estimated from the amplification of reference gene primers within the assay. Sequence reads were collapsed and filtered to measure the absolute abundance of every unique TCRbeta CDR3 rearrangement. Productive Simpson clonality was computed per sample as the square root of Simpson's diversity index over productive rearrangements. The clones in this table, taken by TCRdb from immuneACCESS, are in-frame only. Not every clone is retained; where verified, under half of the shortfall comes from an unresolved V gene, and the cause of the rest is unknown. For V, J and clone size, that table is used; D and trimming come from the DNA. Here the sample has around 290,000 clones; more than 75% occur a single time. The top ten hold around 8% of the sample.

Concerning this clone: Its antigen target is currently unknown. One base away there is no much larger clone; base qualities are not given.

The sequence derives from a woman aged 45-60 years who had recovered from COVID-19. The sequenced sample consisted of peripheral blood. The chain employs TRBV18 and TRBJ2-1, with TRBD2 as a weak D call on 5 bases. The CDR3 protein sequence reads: CASSPPSSSEQFF. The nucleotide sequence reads TGTGCCAGCTCACCACCTTCTAGCAGTGAGCAGTTCTTC.